The 29 T cell receptor beta chains in this list originate from one sample, sequenced in a study of blood T cell repertoires in COVID-19. The assay was immunoSEQ multiplex PCR, and TCRdb's table has in-frame clones only and misses some. Among 120,000 or so clones, around 80% were seen once, and the ten largest hold about 2.5%. Sequenced sample: peripheral blood. These receptors came from a man in his forties or fifties with acute or convalescent COVID-19.

This chain links TRBV2 with TRBJ2-5; D gene uncertain. Germline-derived CDR1 and CDR2 are SNHLY and FYNNEI. Trimming pared 8 bases from V and 5 bases from J, leaving 15 bases between. The CDR3 spans 13 residues. The CDR3 spells CASGPEVRETQYF. CDR3 sequence (DNA): TGTGCCAGCGGCCCTGAGGTCCGGGAGACCCAGTACTTC.

The chain links TRBV5-4 to TRBJ1-2; D unclear. With 4 bases removed from V and 3 bases from J, the gap between germline ends came to 16 bases. From germline, CDR1 is SGHNT and CDR2 YYREEE (reference sequence). This CDR3 has 15 amino acids. The DNA for the CDR3 is TGTGCCAGCAGCCCGGAGGTAGGGATCGACTATGGCTACACCTTC. It is translated as CASSPEVGIDYGYTF.

This chain connects TRBV20-1 to TRBJ2-1; 7 positions match TRBD2. This CDR3 is 16 amino acids long. Germline V gives CDR1 DFQATT, CDR2 SNEGSKA (reference sequence). The ends lost 3 bases at V and 8 bases at J; junction bases unmatched: 16. CDR3 amino acids: CSASPLWEGQSDEQFF. The DNA for the CDR3 is TGCAGTGCTAGTCCTCTTTGGGAGGGGCAGTCGGATGAGCAGTTCTTC.

The J gene is TRBJ2-7, the V gene TRBV2; TRBD2 matches 11 bases. V gave up 6 bases and J gave up 2 bases; unmatched junction bases: 6. The CDR3 has 15 residues. Per the germline V gene, CDR1 is SNHLY and CDR2 is FYNNEI. CDR3 DNA sequence: TGTGCCAGCAGGATGGGACTAGCGGCCGCCTACGAGCAGTACTTC. Its translation is CASRMGLAAAYEQYF.

This clone has only a few counts. The V call is TRBV19, the J call TRBJ1-2, with a tentative D call TRBD1 (6 bases). CDR3 length: 13 residues. Germline V gene sequence: CDR1 LNHDA, CDR2 SQIVND (reference sequence). V lost 5 bases to trimming and J lost 4 bases, with 11 bases between them. In nucleotides, the CDR3 is TGTGCCAGTAGTCCCCGGGACACCTATGGCTACACCTTC. It translates to CASSPRDTYGYTF. Combining the CDR3 with reference TRBV19 and TRBJ1-2 gives the whole variable domain DGGITQSPKYLFRKEGQNVTLSCEQNLNHDAMYWYRQDPGQGLRLIYYSQIVNDFQKGDIAEGYSVSREKKESFPLTVTSAQKNPTAFYLCASSPRDTYGYTFGSGTRLTVV.

The rearrangement links TRBV19 to TRBJ1-2, with D possibly matching TRBD1 (5 bases). This CDR3 comprises 14 residues. Germline CDR1 and CDR2: LNHDA and SQIVND (reference sequence). Trimming removed 10 bases at V and 4 bases at J, with 19 bases between. CDR3 sequence reads: CATRLDDRAYGYTF. The DNA for the CDR3 is TGTGCCACCAGATTAGATGACAGAGCCTATGGCTACACCTTC. Full variable domain (outside the CDR3, taken from reference TRBV19 and TRBJ1-2): DGGITQSPKYLFRKEGQNVTLSCEQNLNHDAMYWYRQDPGQGLRLIYYSQIVNDFQKGDIAEGYSVSREKKESFPLTVTSAQKNPTAFYLCATRLDDRAYGYTFGSGTRLTVV.

This sequence joins TRBV5-5 and TRBJ1-1; D is undetermined. The V end was cut by 4 bases, the J end by 5 bases, with 6 bases between. The CDR3 is 11 residues long. The germline V gene encodes CDR1 SGHKS and CDR2 YYEKEE (reference sequence). The CDR3 region is CASSAGTEAFF. The CDR3 nucleotides read TGTGCCAGCAGCGCCGGGACTGAAGCTTTCTTT.

This chain joins TRBV5-1 and TRBJ1-1; D is perhaps TRBD1 (6 bases). CDR3 length: 14 residues. The V end lost 4 bases, the J end lost 4 bases, and 14 bases lay between the germline ends. Germline values: CDR1 SGHRS, CDR2 YFSETQ. This chain's CDR3 is CASSPQGQGTEAFF. For the CDR3, the DNA is TGCGCCAGCAGCCCACAGGGTCAAGGCACTGAAGCTTTCTTT. Based on the CDR3 plus reference TRBV5-1 and TRBJ1-1, the full variable domain is KAGVTQTPRYLIKTRGQQVTLSCSPISGHRSVSWYQQTPGQGLQFLFEYFSETQRNKGNFPGRFSGRQFSNSRSEMNVSTLELGDSALYLCASSPQGQGTEAFFGQGTRLTVV.

This chain joins TRBV6-5 and TRBJ2-1, with 16 bases lining up with TRBD2. The germline V gene encodes CDR1 MNHEY and CDR2 SVGAGI. The CDR3 sequence is 14 residues long. J gave up 7 bases and V 6 bases, and 0 bases lay outside the gene matches. The CDR3 DNA reads TGTGCCAGCAGGGGACTAGCGGGAGGGAATGAGCAGTTCTTC. Protein product: CASRGLAGGNEQFF.

The rearrangement links TRBV6-5 to TRBJ2-1; 7 bases match TRBD1. Germline V gives CDR1 MNHEY, CDR2 SVGAGI. The CDR3 runs to 14 residues. Germline trimming cut 2 bases from V and 5 bases from J; bases unmatched to any gene: 3. The CDR3 coding sequence is TGTGCCAGCAGTTACCTGGGACAGAACAATGAGCAGTTCTTC. As protein: CASSYLGQNNEQFF.

The J gene is TRBJ1-3, the V gene TRBV13, with 9 bases that match TRBD1. Trimming cost V 4 bases and J 3 bases; bases outside gene matches: 13. In germline, CDR1 is PRHDT, CDR2 FYEKMQ (reference sequence). The CDR3 spans 18 residues. This CDR3 is CASSSQGNRGLFGNTIYF. CDR3 sequence (DNA): TGTGCCAGCAGCTCCCAGGGTAACAGGGGGCTCTTTGGAAACACCATATATTTT.

V and J are TRBV12-3 or TRBV12-4 and TRBJ1-2, with unresolved D. Trimming took off 6 bases at V and 5 bases at J, with 13 bases between the two ends. The CDR3 has 13 residues. CDR3 sequence (DNA): TGTGCCAGCAGCGGGAGCGGCGTTTATGGCTACACCTTC. Translating gives CASSGSGVYGYTF.

The chain combines TRBV3-1 (or the pseudogene TRBV3-2) with TRBJ2-7; D unclear. The CDR3 spans 15 residues. The germline CDR1 and CDR2 sequences are LGHDT and YNNKEL (reference sequence). V dropped 0 bases and J dropped 2 bases, with 11 bases sitting between them. CDR3 protein: CASSQEITEPYEQYF. The DNA of the CDR3 is TGTGCCAGCAGCCAAGAAATAACGGAGCCCTACGAGCAGTACTTC.

The rearrangement links TRBV11-2 to TRBJ2-1; the match to TRBD2 covers 14 bases. Looked up from germline, CDR1 is SGHAT and CDR2 is FQNNGV. The J segment lost 0 bases and the V segment lost 4 bases, leaving 5 bases of the junction unmatched. The length of the CDR3 is 18 residues. In DNA form, the CDR3 reads TGTGCCAGCAGCTCGGGACTAGCGGGAGAAACCTCCTACAATGAGCAGTTCTTC. This translates into CASSSGLAGETSYNEQFF.

The chain combines TRBV4-1 with TRBJ2-7; 7 bases align to TRBD2. CDR1 MGHRA and CDR2 YSYEKL come from the germline V gene. CDR3 length: 15 amino acids. Trimming cost V 0 bases and J 4 bases; bases outside gene matches: 6. In DNA form, the CDR3 reads TGCGCCAGCAGCCAAGAGGGAGGGGTAGGGTACGAGCAGTACTTC. Its protein product is CASSQEGGVGYEQYF.

This clone has only a few counts. This CDR3 is CASSLGRETFHNEQFF. CDR3 DNA: TGTGCCAGCAGCTTGGGGCGGGAGACATTCCACAATGAGCAGTTCTTC. The genes are TRBV7-9 and TRBJ2-1; 7 nucleotides line up with TRBD2. The CDR3 extends over 16 amino acids. CDR1 is SEHNR and CDR2 is FQNEAQ in the germline V gene (reference sequence). The junction had 10 bases not matched to a gene; V was cut back by 3 bases and J by 5 bases.

This chain connects TRBV2 to TRBJ2-2; TRBD1 matches 7 bases. CDR1 and CDR2 from the germline V gene are SNHLY and FYNNEI. With 1 base clipped from V and 4 bases from J, the junction kept 6 bases outside the gene matches. This CDR3 contains 16 residues. The CDR3 DNA is TGTGCCAGCAGTGAAGGGGCAGGGGGTCTCACCGGGGAGCTGTTTTTT. This encodes CASSEGAGGLTGELFF. Looking up the rest from reference TRBV2 and TRBJ2-2 gives the full variable domain: EPEVTQTPSHQVTQMGQEVILRCVPISNHLYFYWYRQILGQKVEFLVSFYNNEISEKSEIFDDQFSVERPDGSNFTLKIRSTKLEDSAMYFCASSEGAGGLTGELFFGEGSRLTVL.

Concerning this clone: This CDR3 is also generated by other DNA sequences in the sample. V gene TRBV11-2 combines with J gene TRBJ2-2, with 8 bases fitting TRBD2. The germline V gene has CDR1 SGHAT and CDR2 FQNNGV. This CDR3 contains 15 residues. Losses at the gene ends were 3 bases for V and 1 base for J; bases not matched to a gene: 1. CDR3 nucleotide sequence: TGTGCCAGCAGCTTGAGCGGGGGGAACACCGGGGAGCTGTTTTTT. It codes for CASSLSGGNTGELFF.

This chain uses TRBV7-2 with TRBJ1-4, with unresolved D. Germline V gene sequence: CDR1 SGHTA, CDR2 FQGNSA. This CDR3 is 12 amino acids long. Trimming removed 4 bases from V and 13 bases from J, with 13 bases in between. CDR3 loop: CASSSLSSRLFF. The CDR3 DNA is TGTGCCAGCAGCTCCCTAAGTTCGCGACTGTTTTTT. Complete variable domain (other parts from reference TRBV7-2 and TRBJ1-4): GAGVSQSPSNKVTEKGKDVELRCDPISGHTALYWYRQSLGQGLEFLIYFQGNSAPDKSGLPSDRFSAERTGGSVSTLTIQRTQQEDSAVYLCASSSLSSRLFFGSGTQLSVL.

This sequence joins TRBV5-3 and TRBJ1-1, with D tentatively TRBD1 (5 bases). TRBV5-3 is an ORF; its function is uncertain. This CDR3 spans 14 amino acids. V dropped 1 base and J dropped 4 bases, with 11 bases sitting between them. The DNA of the CDR3 is TGTGCCAGAAGCTTGAAGGGGCGAAGCACTGAAGCTTTCTTT. Protein product: CARSLKGRSTEAFF.

The chain is built from TRBV30 and TRBJ1-2; D is perhaps TRBD1 (6 bases). Germline loops: CDR1 GTSNPN, CDR2 SVGIG (reference sequence). CDR3 length equals 14 residues. Trimming shortened V by 0 bases and J by 7 bases, and 15 bases separated the two germline ends. The CDR3 DNA follows: TGTGCCTGGAGTGTACAGGGAGGGGTGGCTGGCTACACCTTC. This sequence encodes CAWSVQGGVAGYTF.

With respect to this clone: The junction differs from germline at one of its ends, possibly a read error. The genes are TRBV20-1 and TRBJ2-5; TRBD2 aligns across 7 bases. The CDR3 contains 13 residues. The germline CDR1 and CDR2 sequences are DFQATT and SNEGSKA (reference sequence). The CDR3 DNA follows: TGCAGTGCTCGTGGACTAGACCACGAGACCCAGTACTTC. It translates to CSARGLDHETQYF.

This chain connects TRBV18 to TRBJ2-5, with 9 bases lining up with TRBD2. Germline V gene sequence: CDR1 KGHSH, CDR2 LQKENI. CDR3 length: 15 residues. The ends lost 2 bases at V and 0 bases at J; junction bases unmatched: 1. The CDR3 DNA reads as TGTGCCAGCTCACCATCTAGCGGGGACCAAGAGACCCAGTACTTC. Translated: CASSPSSGDQETQYF.

A few counts support this clone. J is TRBJ2-7 and V is TRBV6-5; the match to TRBD1 covers 8 bases. This CDR3 contains 15 residues. The ends lost 0 bases at V and 5 bases at J; junction bases unmatched: 6. Germline values: CDR1 MNHEY, CDR2 SVGAGI. The CDR3 DNA sequence: TGTGCCAGCAGTTACTCGAGACAGGGGCGGCACGAGCAGTACTTC. This gives the protein CASSYSRQGRHEQYF.

V and J are TRBV2 and TRBJ1-5; D is possibly TRBD1 (6 bases). From germline, CDR1 is SNHLY and CDR2 FYNNEI. The CDR3 length is 15 residues. V lost 0 bases and J lost 10, with 16 bases in between. The CDR3 region is CASSEARTAASPQHF. CDR3 sequence (DNA): TGTGCCAGCAGTGAAGCGAGGACAGCCGCCAGCCCCCAGCATTTT.

This chain joins TRBV7-3 and TRBJ2-2, with a weak D call TRBD2 (6 bases). The V end lost 1 base, the J end lost 0 bases, and 9 bases lay between the germline ends. The germline V gene has CDR1 SGHTA and CDR2 FQGTGA. CDR3 length equals 16 residues. The CDR3 nucleotides read TGTGCCAGCAGCTTAAGAGGCGGGGCGAACACCGGGGAGCTGTTTTTT. This sequence encodes CASSLRGGANTGELFF.

The chain carries TRBV7-9 and TRBJ2-7, with D possibly TRBD1 on 6 matching bases. CDR1 SEHNR and CDR2 FQNEAQ come from the germline V gene (reference sequence). This CDR3 contains 13 residues. Trimming took 6 bases from V and 4 from J, leaving 13 bases between them. The CDR3 reads CASSSGTQYEQYF. CDR3 sequence (DNA): TGTGCCAGCAGTTCCGGGACACAATACGAGCAGTACTTC.

In its sample, this clone was seen many times. CDR3 amino acids: CASSLTGTSSEGYTF. DNA of the CDR3: TGTGCCAGCAGTTTGACAGGGACCAGCTCTGAAGGCTACACCTTC. V is TRBV28 and J is TRBJ1-2, with 7 bases matching TRBD1. This CDR3 contains 15 residues. Losses at the gene ends were 3 bases for V and 8 bases for J; bases not matched to a gene: 12. Germline CDR1 MDHEN, CDR2 SYDVKM.

The chain recombines TRBV28 with TRBJ1-2; D is uncertain. The V end lost 4 bases, the J end lost 0 bases, and 9 bases lay between the germline ends. CDR1 MDHEN and CDR2 SYDVKM come from the germline V gene. The CDR3 has 14 amino acids. CDR3 amino acids: CASSSGGANYGYTF. The CDR3 DNA sequence: TGTGCCAGCAGTTCGGGCGGGGCTAACTATGGCTACACCTTC.